The 25 T cell receptor beta chains listed next were all sequenced from one sample in a study of blood T cells in healthy people across ages. Combining a sample-barcoded 5' primer with a J-beta primer mix, a second PCR ran for about 7 to 11 cycles. A single record per CDR3 protein comes from TCRdb applying MiXCR to the 5' RACE reads. The sample has about 1.6 million distinct CDR3 sequences, 34% seen once; the top ten hold roughly 12%. The source material was blood. These TCRs come from a woman aged 25 to 39 in good health.

The J gene is TRBJ2-5, the V gene TRBV5-1; TRBD2 might be the D (5 bases). CDR3 length equals 13 residues. Trimming stripped 2 bases from V and 4 bases from J, with 9 bases between. CDR1 SGHRS and CDR2 YFSETQ come from the germline V gene. In nucleotides, the CDR3 is TGCGCCAGCAGCTTTTTTGAGGGAGAGACCCAGTACTTC. It translates to CASSFFEGETQYF.

As to this clonotype: The junction shows a germline mismatch at one end, possibly a read error. J is TRBJ2-6 and V is TRBV20-1; the D gene is possibly TRBD2 (7 bases). Germline V CDR1 and CDR2: DFQATT, SNEGSKA (reference sequence). This CDR3 region has 14 residues. The CDR3 here is CSARAKAGANVRTF. DNA for the CDR3: TGCAGTGCTAGAGCAAAGGCGGGGGCCAACGTCCGGACTTTC.

The chain couples TRBV7-3 to TRBJ2-1; the match to TRBD2 covers 12 bases. The trim removed 5 bases at V and 10 bases at J, leaving 9 bases unmatched. CDR3 length: 15 amino acids. Germline V lookup: CDR1 SGHTA, CDR2 FQGTGA. Here the CDR3 reads CASSLASGGADEQFF. CDR3 nucleotide sequence: TGTGCCAGCAGCCTCGCTAGCGGGGGGGCGGACGAGCAGTTCTTC.

The CDR3 coding sequence is TGTGCCAGCAGGGCTGGGACATCGGGTCAGCCCCAGCATTTT. Its protein product is CASRAGTSGQPQHF. The V call is TRBV6-1, the J call TRBJ1-5; a weak D match, TRBD1 (6 bases). CDR3 size: 14 residues. Germline V lookup: CDR1 MNHNS, CDR2 SASEGT. The V end lost 6 bases, the J end lost 6 bases, and 15 bases lay between the germline ends.

This clonotype showed up just a few times. The chain combines TRBV11-2 with TRBJ2-5, with D possibly called TRBD1 or TRBD2 (6 bases each). Looked up from germline, CDR1 is SGHAT and CDR2 is FQNNGV. CDR3 length equals 16 residues. With 4 bases removed from V and 4 bases from J, the gap between germline ends came to 19 bases. CDR3 sequence reads: CASSSWGALPPETQYF. CDR3 nucleotide sequence: TGTGCCAGCAGCTCCTGGGGGGCATTACCTCCAGAGACCCAGTACTTC.

Only one count was recorded for this clonotype. The chain recombines TRBV30 with TRBJ1-2; D gene ambiguous. The length of the CDR3 is 14 residues. V was pared by 3 bases and J by 7 bases, with 18 bases between. Germline V gives CDR1 GTSNPN, CDR2 SVGIG (reference sequence). This CDR3 reads CAWRPGPVRAGYTF. The CDR3 DNA sequence: TGTGCCTGGAGACCGGGCCCAGTAAGGGCTGGCTACACCTTC.

The sample holds a few counts of this clonotype. The V gene is TRBV15, the J gene TRBJ2-7; 12 bases are a match to TRBD2. From germline, CDR1 is LNHNV and CDR2 YYDKDF (reference sequence). V was pared by 6 bases and J by 4 bases, with 10 bases of the junction left unmatched. This CDR3 region has 16 residues. CDR3 sequence (DNA): TGTGCCACCAGGGGAAAGGCTAGCGGGGGGGCATACGAGCAGTACTTC. Its translation: CATRGKASGGAYEQYF. The whole variable domain, filled in from reference TRBV15 and TRBJ2-7, reads DAMVIQNPRYQVTQFGKPVTLSCSQTLNHNVMYWYQQKSSQAPKLLFHYYDKDFNNEADTPDNFQSRRPNTSFCFLDIRSPGLGDTAMYLCATRGKASGGAYEQYFGPGTRLTVT.

On this clonotype: Being one base from a much bigger clone, this may be a read error. The J gene is TRBJ2-7, the V gene TRBV29-1; 7 bases map to TRBD1. Germline CDR1 SQVTM, CDR2 ANQGSEA. The CDR3 consists of 14 residues. The J segment lost 3 bases and the V segment lost 6 bases, leaving 11 bases of the junction unmatched. The CDR3 sequence is CSVSRNRGSYEQYF. As DNA, the CDR3 is TGCAGCGTCAGCCGGAACAGGGGTAGCTACGAGCAGTACTTC.

In this sample, this clonotype turned up many times. The chain is built from TRBV11-2 and TRBJ2-1, with D possibly being TRBD2 (5 bases). Germline loops: CDR1 SGHAT, CDR2 FQNNGV. Trimming cost V 5 bases and J 8 bases, with 13 bases left between them. This CDR3 spans 13 amino acids. CDR3 DNA: TGTGCCAGCAGCCCCCGGGGATTATATGAGCAGTTCTTC. Amino acid sequence: CASSPRGLYEQFF.

The chain joins TRBV4-1 to TRBJ2-3; 9 bases are a match to TRBD2. The V gene end was trimmed by 2 bases and the J gene end by 2 bases; junction bases not matched to a gene: 8. The germline V gene has CDR1 MGHRA and CDR2 YSYEKL. This CDR3 spans 17 amino acids. The CDR3 sequence is CASSQSLRGGITDTQYF. CDR3 in DNA: TGCGCCAGCAGCCAATCTTTGCGGGGGGGAATCACAGATACGCAGTATTTT.

Note on this clonotype: One end of the junction fails to match germline, which may point to a read error. The rearrangement joins TRBV12-3 or TRBV12-4 to TRBJ2-3; perhaps D is TRBD1 or TRBD2 (5 bases each). The CDR3 runs to 16 residues. The DNA of the CDR3 is TGTGCCAGCAGGAAAGGGACGGGGCTTTATTTGGATATGCAGTATTTT. It codes for CASRKGTGLYLDMQYF.

This clonotype was observed many times. The chain has TRBV12-3 or TRBV12-4 and TRBJ2-6; D may be TRBD1 or TRBD2 (5 bases each). This CDR3 contains 18 residues. V was pared by 3 bases and J by 0 bases, with 15 bases between. The CDR3: CASSFSWGTLSGANVLTF. The CDR3 DNA follows: TGTGCCAGCAGTTTTTCCTGGGGGACGCTCTCTGGGGCCAACGTCCTGACTTTC.

This sequence joins TRBV11-2 and TRBJ1-2; D is possibly TRBD1 (5 bases). CDR3 length: 16 amino acids. V was trimmed by 2 bases and J by 2 bases, leaving 15 bases between them. The germline gives CDR1 SGHAT, CDR2 FQNNGV. The CDR3 sequence is CASSLSPIGENYGYTF. CDR3 nucleotide sequence: TGTGCCAGCAGCTTATCTCCGATAGGGGAAAACTATGGCTACACCTTC.

This chain connects TRBV28 to TRBJ2-3; a weak D match, TRBD1 (7 bases). Germline values: CDR1 MDHEN, CDR2 SYDVKM. The CDR3 runs to 14 residues. V dropped 3 bases and J dropped 8 bases, with 15 bases sitting between them. The DNA for the CDR3 is TGTGCCAGCAGTTTCCTCGACAGGGAGGTTACGCAGTATTTT. It encodes CASSFLDREVTQYF.

The rearrangement uses TRBV4-1 and TRBJ1-5; D might be TRBD1 (5 bases). CDR1 and CDR2 from the germline V gene are MGHRA and YSYEKL. The CDR3 is made up of 16 amino acids. Trimming left V 4 bases short and J 1 base short, with 14 bases between. CDR3 sequence: CASSPGGDGSNQPQHF. Written as DNA, the CDR3 is TGCGCCAGCAGCCCGGGCGGGGACGGAAGCAATCAGCCCCAGCATTTT.

The rearrangement links TRBV7-9 to TRBJ1-1; the D gene is possibly TRBD1 (6 bases). Germline CDR1 reads SEHNR; CDR2 reads FQNEAQ (reference sequence). This CDR3 is built from 13 residues. The V end lost 5 bases, the J end lost 7 bases, and 14 bases lay between the germline ends. The CDR3 bases are TGTGCCAGCAGCCCCTTAGGGGACAATGAAGCTTTCTTT. Protein sequence: CASSPLGDNEAFF. The full variable domain, rest sourced from reference TRBV7-9 and TRBJ1-1, is DTGVSQNPRHKITKRGQNVTFRCDPISEHNRLYWYRQTLGQGPEFLTYFQNEAQLEKSRLLSDRFSAERPKGSFSTLEIQRTEQGDSAMYLCASSPLGDNEAFFGQGTRLTVV.

This chain joins TRBV7-3 and TRBJ2-1; D is perhaps TRBD2 (6 bases). Germline CDR1 SGHTA, CDR2 FQGTGA. V gave up 6 bases and J gave up 6 bases, with 12 bases separating them. The CDR3 has 13 residues. Here the CDR3 reads CASSRDWCNEQFF. The CDR3, as DNA: TGTGCCAGCAGTCGGGACTGGTGCAATGAGCAGTTCTTC.

This clonotype has a count of ten or more. This rearrangement joins TRBV7-2 to TRBJ1-2, with a weak D call TRBD1 (5 bases). Per the germline V gene, CDR1 is SGHTA and CDR2 is FQGNSA. The CDR3 runs to 13 residues. V lost 5 bases to trimming and J lost 4 bases, with 11 bases between them. The CDR3 reads CASSPQGLYGYTF. As DNA, the CDR3 is TGTGCCAGCAGCCCCCAGGGACTCTATGGCTACACCTTC.

This clonotype has a handful of counts. The chain uses TRBV7-8 and TRBJ2-1; D possibly matches TRBD1 or TRBD2 (5 bases each). Trimming took 4 bases from V and 1 from J, leaving 14 bases between them. The germline CDR1 and CDR2 sequences are SGHVS and FQNEAQ. CDR3 length: 16 amino acids. This CDR3 is CASSSPGALSYNEQFF. CDR3 sequence (DNA): TGTGCCAGCAGCTCCCCCGGGGCTTTGTCCTACAATGAGCAGTTCTTC.

The V call is TRBV7-6, the J call TRBJ2-7; D not resolved. The V and J ends lost 1 base and 5 bases respectively, with 12 bases between them. The CDR3 has 14 amino acids. The V gene's germline CDR1 is SGHVS and CDR2 FNYEAQ. CDR3 protein: CASSLDPDTHEQYF. The CDR3 bases are TGTGCCAGCAGCTTAGATCCAGACACCCACGAGCAGTACTTC.

This rearrangement joins TRBV21-1 to TRBJ1-1. TRBV21-1 is assigned pseudogene status. The CDR3 length is 14 residues. The CDR3 reads CASSTRRGNTEAFF. In nucleotides, the CDR3 is TGTGCCAGCAGCACCCGGAGGGGGAACACTGAAGCTTTCTTT.

The gene calls are TRBV14 and TRBJ2-7; 9 bases align to TRBD2. After removal of 1 base from V and 4 bases from J, the junction contained 8 bases not matched to a gene. CDR3 length: 16 residues. The V gene's germline CDR1 is SGHDN and CDR2 FVKESK. The CDR3 DNA follows: TGTGCCAGCAGCCAAGGGTTAGGTAGCGGGAGATACGAGCAGTACTTC. It is translated as CASSQGLGSGRYEQYF.

This rearrangement joins TRBV4-1 to TRBJ2-1; 11 positions agree with TRBD2. CDR3 length: 16 amino acids. The ends lost 4 bases at V and 8 bases at J; junction bases unmatched: 10. CDR1 and CDR2 from the germline V gene are MGHRA and YSYEKL. The CDR3 reads CASSPGVVAGGDEQFF. The CDR3 region has the DNA TGCGCCAGCAGCCCGGGGGTAGTAGCGGGGGGGGATGAGCAGTTCTTC.

The DNA of the CDR3 is TGTGCCAGCATCCCGGGACAGGGGGCCGGTGAGCAGTTCTTC. It yields the protein CASIPGQGAGEQFF. V is TRBV7-9 and J is TRBJ2-1; 12 bases align to TRBD1. The V gene's germline CDR1 is SEHNR and CDR2 FQNEAQ (reference sequence). With 7 bases clipped from V and 9 bases from J, the junction kept 7 bases outside the gene matches. The CDR3 spans 14 residues.

Many counts were recorded for this clonotype. The CDR3 bases are TGCGCCAGCAGCCAAGGGGTAGGCAACTTCGGACCCACAGATACGCAGTATTTT. This translates into CASSQGVGNFGPTDTQYF. V and J are TRBV4-1 and TRBJ2-3; no clear D. CDR3 length: 18 residues. Germline-derived CDR1 and CDR2 are MGHRA and YSYEKL. Trimming took 1 base from V and 2 from J, leaving 19 bases between them.